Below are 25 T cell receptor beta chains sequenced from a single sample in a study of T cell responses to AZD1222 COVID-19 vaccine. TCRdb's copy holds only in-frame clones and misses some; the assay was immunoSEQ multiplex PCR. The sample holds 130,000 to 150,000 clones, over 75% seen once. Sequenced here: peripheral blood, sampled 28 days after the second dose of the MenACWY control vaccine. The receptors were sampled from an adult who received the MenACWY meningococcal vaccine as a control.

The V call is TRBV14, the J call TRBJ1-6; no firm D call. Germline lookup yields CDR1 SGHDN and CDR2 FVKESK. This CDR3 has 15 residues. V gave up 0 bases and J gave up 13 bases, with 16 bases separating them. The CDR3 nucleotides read TGTGCCAGCAGCCAAGAAAAACGGATTAATACCCCCCTCCACTTT. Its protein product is CASSQEKRINTPLHF.

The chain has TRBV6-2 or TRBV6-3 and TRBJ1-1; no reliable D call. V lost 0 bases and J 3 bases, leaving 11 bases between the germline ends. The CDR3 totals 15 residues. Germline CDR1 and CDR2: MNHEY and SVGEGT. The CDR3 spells CASSYSKAGYTEAFF. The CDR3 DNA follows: TGTGCCAGCAGTTACTCGAAAGCGGGGTACACTGAAGCTTTCTTT.

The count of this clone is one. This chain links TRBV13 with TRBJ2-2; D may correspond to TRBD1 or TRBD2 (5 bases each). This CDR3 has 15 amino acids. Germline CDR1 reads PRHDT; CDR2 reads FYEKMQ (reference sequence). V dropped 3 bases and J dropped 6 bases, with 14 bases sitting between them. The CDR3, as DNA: TGTGCCAGCAGCTTTCTTCGGGGACCGCCCGGGGAGCTGTTTTTT. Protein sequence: CASSFLRGPPGELFF.

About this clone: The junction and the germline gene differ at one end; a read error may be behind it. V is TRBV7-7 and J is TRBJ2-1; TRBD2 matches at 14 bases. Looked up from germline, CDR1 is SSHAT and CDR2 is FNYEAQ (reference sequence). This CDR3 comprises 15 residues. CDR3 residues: CASSSGLAGVSEQFF. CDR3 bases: TGTGCTAGCAGCTCGGGACTAGCGGGAGTAAGTGAGCAGTTCTTC.

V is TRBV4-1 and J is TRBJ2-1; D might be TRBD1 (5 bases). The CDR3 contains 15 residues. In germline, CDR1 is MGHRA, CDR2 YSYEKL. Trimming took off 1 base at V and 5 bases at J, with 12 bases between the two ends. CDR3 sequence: CASSQGGRVNNEQFF. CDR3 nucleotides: TGCGCCAGCAGCCAAGGAGGCAGGGTGAACAATGAGCAGTTCTTC.

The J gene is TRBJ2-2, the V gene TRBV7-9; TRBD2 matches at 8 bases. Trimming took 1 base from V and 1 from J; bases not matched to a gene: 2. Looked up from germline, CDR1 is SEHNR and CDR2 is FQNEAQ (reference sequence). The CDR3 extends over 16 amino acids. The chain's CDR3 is CASSLGSGRNTGELFF. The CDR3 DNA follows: TGTGCCAGCAGCTTAGGGAGCGGGAGGAACACCGGGGAGCTGTTTTTT.

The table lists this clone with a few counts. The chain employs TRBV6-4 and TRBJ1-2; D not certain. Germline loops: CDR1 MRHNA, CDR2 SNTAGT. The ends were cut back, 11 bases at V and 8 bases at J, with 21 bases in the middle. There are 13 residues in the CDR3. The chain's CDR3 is CAARVLGRWGYTF. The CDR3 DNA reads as TGTGCCGCCCGGGTCCTCGGGCGGTGGGGCTACACCTTC.

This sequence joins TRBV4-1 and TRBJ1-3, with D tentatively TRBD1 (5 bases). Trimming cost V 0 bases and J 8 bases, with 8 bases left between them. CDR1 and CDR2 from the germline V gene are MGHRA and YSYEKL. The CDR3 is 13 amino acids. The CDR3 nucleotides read TGCGCCAGCAGCCAAGAAACAGGAGACACCATATATTTT. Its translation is CASSQETGDTIYF.

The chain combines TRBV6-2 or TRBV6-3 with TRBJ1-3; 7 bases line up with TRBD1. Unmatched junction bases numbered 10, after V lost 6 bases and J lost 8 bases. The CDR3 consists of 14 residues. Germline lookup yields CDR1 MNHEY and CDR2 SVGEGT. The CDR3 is CASSRRTGGDTIYF. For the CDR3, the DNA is TGTGCCAGCAGCCGTCGGACAGGAGGAGACACCATATATTTT.

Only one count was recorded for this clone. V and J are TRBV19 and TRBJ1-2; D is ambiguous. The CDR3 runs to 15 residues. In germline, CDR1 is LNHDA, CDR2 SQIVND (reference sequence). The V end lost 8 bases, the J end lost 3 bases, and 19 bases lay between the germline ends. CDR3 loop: CASRHALGPYYGYTF. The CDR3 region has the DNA TGTGCCAGTCGTCATGCCCTCGGACCATACTATGGCTACACCTTC. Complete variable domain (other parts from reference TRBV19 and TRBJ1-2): DGGITQSPKYLFRKEGQNVTLSCEQNLNHDAMYWYRQDPGQGLRLIYYSQIVNDFQKGDIAEGYSVSREKKESFPLTVTSAQKNPTAFYLCASRHALGPYYGYTFGSGTRLTVV.

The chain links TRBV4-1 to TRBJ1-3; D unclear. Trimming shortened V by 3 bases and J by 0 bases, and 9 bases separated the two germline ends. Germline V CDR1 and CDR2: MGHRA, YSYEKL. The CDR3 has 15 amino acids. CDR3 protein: CASSQTQDSGNTIYF. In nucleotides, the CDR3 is TGCGCCAGCAGCCAGACGCAGGACTCTGGAAACACCATATATTTT.

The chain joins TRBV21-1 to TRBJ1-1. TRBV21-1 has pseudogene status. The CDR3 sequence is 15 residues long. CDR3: CASSKEGGAEAEAFF. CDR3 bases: TGTGCCAGCAGCAAAGAGGGGGGCGCAGAGGCTGAAGCTTTCTTT.

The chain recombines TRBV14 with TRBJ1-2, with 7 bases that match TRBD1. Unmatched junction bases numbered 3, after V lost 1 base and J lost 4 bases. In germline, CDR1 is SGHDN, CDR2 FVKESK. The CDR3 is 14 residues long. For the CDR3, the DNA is TGTGCCAGCAGCCAAGGACCAGGGGGCTATGGCTACACCTTC. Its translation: CASSQGPGGYGYTF.

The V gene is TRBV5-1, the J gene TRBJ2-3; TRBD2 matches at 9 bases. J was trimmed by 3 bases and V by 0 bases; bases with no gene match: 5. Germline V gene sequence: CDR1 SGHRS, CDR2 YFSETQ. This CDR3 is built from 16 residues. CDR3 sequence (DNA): TGCGCCAGCAGCTTGGCAGCGGGGGGTGTGACAGATACGCAGTATTTT. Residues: CASSLAAGGVTDTQYF.

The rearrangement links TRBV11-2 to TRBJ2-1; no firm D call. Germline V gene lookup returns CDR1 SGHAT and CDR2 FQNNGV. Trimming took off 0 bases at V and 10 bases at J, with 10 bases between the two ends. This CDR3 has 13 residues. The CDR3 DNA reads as TGTGCCAGCAGCTTAGAGTGGGCCCGAGAGCAGTTCTTC. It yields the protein CASSLEWAREQFF.

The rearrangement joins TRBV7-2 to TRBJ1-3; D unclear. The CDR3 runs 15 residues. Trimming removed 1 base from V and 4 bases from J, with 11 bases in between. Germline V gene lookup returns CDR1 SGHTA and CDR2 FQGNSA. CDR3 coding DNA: TGTGCCAGCAGCTTAGTTCTCCTACCCGGAAACACCATATATTTT. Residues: CASSLVLLPGNTIYF.

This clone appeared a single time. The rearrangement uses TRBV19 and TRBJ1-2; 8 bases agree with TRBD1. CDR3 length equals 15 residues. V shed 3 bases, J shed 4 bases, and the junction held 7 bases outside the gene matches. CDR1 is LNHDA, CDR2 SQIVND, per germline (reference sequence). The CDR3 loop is CASSILAGGTYGYTF. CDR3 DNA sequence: TGTGCCAGTAGTATCTTGGCAGGGGGCACCTATGGCTACACCTTC.

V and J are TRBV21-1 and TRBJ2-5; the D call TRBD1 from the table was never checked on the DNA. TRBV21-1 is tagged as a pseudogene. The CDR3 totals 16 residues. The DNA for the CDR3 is TGTGCCAGCAGCAAAGTGCCTGCAGGGGGCGCGGAGACCCAGTACTTC. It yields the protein CASSKVPAGGAETQYF.

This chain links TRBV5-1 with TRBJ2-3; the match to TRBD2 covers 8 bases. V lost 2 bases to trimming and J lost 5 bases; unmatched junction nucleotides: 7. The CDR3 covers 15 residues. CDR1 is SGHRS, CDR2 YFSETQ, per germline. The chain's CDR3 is CASSFEGLDLDTQYF. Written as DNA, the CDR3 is TGCGCCAGCAGCTTCGAGGGACTAGACTTAGATACGCAGTATTTT.

The CDR3 protein is CASSREPGGGGYTF. In nucleotides, the CDR3 is TGCGCCAGCAGCCGAGAGCCAGGGGGAGGGGGCTACACCTTC. V is TRBV4-3 and J is TRBJ1-2; 7 bases are shared with TRBD1. Unmatched junction bases numbered 10, after V lost 4 bases and J lost 8 bases. The CDR3 totals 14 residues. The germline V gene encodes CDR1 LGHNA and CDR2 YSLEER.

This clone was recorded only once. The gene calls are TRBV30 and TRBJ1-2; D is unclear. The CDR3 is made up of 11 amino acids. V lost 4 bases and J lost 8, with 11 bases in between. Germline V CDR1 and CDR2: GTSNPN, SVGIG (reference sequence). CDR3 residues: CAWNLEQGYTF. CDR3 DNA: TGTGCCTGGAACTTGGAACAGGGCTACACCTTC. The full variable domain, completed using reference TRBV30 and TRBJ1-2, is SQTIHQWPATLVQPVGSPLSLECTVEGTSNPNLYWYRQAAGRGLQLLFYSVGIGQISSEVPQNLSASRPQDRQFILSSKKLLLSDSGFYLCAWNLEQGYTFGSGTRLTVV.

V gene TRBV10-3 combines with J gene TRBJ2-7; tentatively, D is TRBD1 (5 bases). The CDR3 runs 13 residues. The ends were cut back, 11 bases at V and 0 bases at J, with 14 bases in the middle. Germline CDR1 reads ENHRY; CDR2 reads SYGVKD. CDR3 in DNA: TGTGCCGCCTTGGGGCAGGGCTCCTACGAGCAGTACTTC. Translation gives CAALGQGSYEQYF.

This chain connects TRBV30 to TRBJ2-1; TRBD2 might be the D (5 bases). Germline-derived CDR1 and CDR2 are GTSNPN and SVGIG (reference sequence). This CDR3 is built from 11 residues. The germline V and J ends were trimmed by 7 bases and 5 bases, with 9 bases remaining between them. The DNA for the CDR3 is TGTGCCTCGGAGGATAACAATGAGCAGTTCTTC. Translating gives CASEDNNEQFF.

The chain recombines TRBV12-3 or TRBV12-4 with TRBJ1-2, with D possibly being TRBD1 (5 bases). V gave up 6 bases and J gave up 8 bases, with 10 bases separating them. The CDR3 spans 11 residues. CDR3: CASSPRDGYTF. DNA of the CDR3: TGTGCCAGCAGCCCCAGGGACGGCTACACCTTC.

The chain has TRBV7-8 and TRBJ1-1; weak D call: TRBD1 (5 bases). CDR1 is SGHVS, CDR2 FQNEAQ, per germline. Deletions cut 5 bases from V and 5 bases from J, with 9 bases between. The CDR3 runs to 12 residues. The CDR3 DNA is TGTGCCAGCAGCATCAGGGTGACTGAAGCTTTCTTT. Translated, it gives CASSIRVTEAFF.